The 4 T cell receptor beta chains below all came from one sample that was sequenced in a study of T cell responses to AZD1222 COVID-19 vaccine. Generated by immunoSEQ multiplex PCR, the TCRdb table keeps only in-frame clones and is missing some. The sample holds under 150,000 clones, about nine tenths seen once. The material sequenced was peripheral blood, taken 28 days after the second AZD1222 dose. These receptors came from an adult who received the AZD1222 COVID-19 vaccine.

The V call is TRBV6-6, the J call TRBJ2-2, with D unresolved. The CDR3 extends over 15 amino acids. Trimming took off 4 bases at V and 1 base at J, with 10 bases between the two ends. CDR1 is MNHNY and CDR2 is SVGAGI in the germline V gene (reference sequence). The CDR3 DNA sequence: TGTGCCAGCAGTTCCTGGACGGAGAACACCGGGGAGCTGTTTTTT. Translation gives CASSSWTENTGELFF.

The chain has TRBV7-3 and TRBJ2-3, with 10 bases identical to TRBD2. Germline V gene lookup returns CDR1 SGHTA and CDR2 FQGTGA. The CDR3 covers 15 residues. J gave up 6 bases and V 5 bases, and 8 bases lay outside the gene matches. The chain's CDR3 is CASSPSGGAGDTQYF. The CDR3 nucleotides read TGTGCCAGCAGCCCCAGCGGGGGGGCCGGGGATACGCAGTATTTT. Full variable domain (remainder filled in from reference TRBV7-3 and TRBJ2-3): GAGVSQTPSNKVTEKGKYVELRCDPISGHTALYWYRQSLGQGPEFLIYFQGTGAADDSGLPNDRFFAVRPEGSVSTLKIQRTERGDSAVYLCASSPSGGAGDTQYFGPGTRLTVL.

The genes are TRBV6-5 and TRBJ1-6; D ambiguous. CDR1 and CDR2 (germline): MNHEY, SVGAGI. The CDR3 has 13 residues. Trimming took off 2 bases at V and 10 bases at J, with 9 bases between the two ends. CDR3 region: CASSYAGRSPLHF. The DNA for the CDR3 is TGTGCCAGCAGTTACGCTGGCAGGTCACCCCTCCACTTT.

The rearrangement uses TRBV27 and TRBJ2-7; 7 bases agree with TRBD1. The CDR3 is 14 amino acids. V dropped 7 bases and J dropped 3; count of bases not matched to a gene: 9. CDR1 and CDR2 (germline): MNHEY, SMNVEV (reference sequence). CDR3 residues: CASTTGTALYEQYF. In nucleotides, the CDR3 is TGTGCCAGCACCACTGGGACAGCCCTCTACGAGCAGTACTTC.